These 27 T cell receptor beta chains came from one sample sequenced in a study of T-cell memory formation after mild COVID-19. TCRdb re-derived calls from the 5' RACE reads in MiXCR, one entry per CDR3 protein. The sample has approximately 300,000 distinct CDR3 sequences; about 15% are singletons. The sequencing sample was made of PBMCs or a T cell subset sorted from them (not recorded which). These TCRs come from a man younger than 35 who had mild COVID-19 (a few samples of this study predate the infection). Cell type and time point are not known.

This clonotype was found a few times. CDR3 amino acids: CASSPAGRGASLSYNEQFF. CDR3 DNA sequence: TGTGCCAGCAGCCCGGCCGGGCGGGGGGCTTCACTCTCCTACAATGAGCAGTTCTTC. The rearrangement joins TRBV5-8 to TRBJ2-1, with TRBD2 identical over 8 bases. Germline V gene lookup returns CDR1 SGHTS and CDR2 YDEGEE. The CDR3 is made up of 19 amino acids. J gave up 0 bases and V 4 bases, and 15 bases lay outside the gene matches.

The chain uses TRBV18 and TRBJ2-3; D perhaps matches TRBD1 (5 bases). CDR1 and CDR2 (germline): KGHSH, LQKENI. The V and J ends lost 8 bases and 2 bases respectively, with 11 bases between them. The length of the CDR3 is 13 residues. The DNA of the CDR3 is TGTGCCAGCCATGACAGCAACACAGATACGCAGTATTTT. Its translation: CASHDSNTDTQYF.

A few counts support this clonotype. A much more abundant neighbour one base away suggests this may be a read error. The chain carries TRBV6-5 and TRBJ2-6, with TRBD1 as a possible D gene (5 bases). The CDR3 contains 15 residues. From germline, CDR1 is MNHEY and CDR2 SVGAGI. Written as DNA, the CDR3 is TGTGCCAGCAGTTACTCACATTCTGGGGCCAACGTCCTGAATTTC. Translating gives CASSYSHSGANVLNF.

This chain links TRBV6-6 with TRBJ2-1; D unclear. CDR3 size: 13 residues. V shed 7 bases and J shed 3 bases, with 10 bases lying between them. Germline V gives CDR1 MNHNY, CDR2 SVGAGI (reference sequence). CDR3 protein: CASTKWGYNEQFF. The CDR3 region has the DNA TGTGCCAGCACCAAATGGGGCTACAATGAGCAGTTCTTC.

CDR3 in amino acids: CASTLQARNQPQHF. The CDR3 DNA reads as TGTGCCAGCACTTTACAGGCTCGCAATCAGCCCCAGCATTTT. The chain has TRBV6-6 and TRBJ1-5, with TRBD1 as a possible D gene (5 bases). The ends were cut back, 7 bases at V and 2 bases at J, with 12 bases in the middle. The CDR3 contains 14 residues. CDR1 and CDR2 from the germline V gene are MNHNY and SVGAGI (reference sequence).

The CDR3 DNA reads TGCGCCAGCACCGTAACTGCATATCAGCCCCAGCATTTT. Translation: CASTVTAYQPQHF. The chain couples TRBV10-2 to TRBJ1-5; D gene ambiguous. Germline CDR1 and CDR2: WSHSY and SAAADI. The CDR3 has 13 residues. Between the trimmed V and J ends, which lost 7 bases and 5 bases, there was a span of 12 bases.

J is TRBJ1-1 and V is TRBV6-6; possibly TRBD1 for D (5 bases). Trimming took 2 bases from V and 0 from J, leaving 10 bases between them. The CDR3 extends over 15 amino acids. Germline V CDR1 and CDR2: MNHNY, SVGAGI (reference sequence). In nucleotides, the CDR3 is TGTGCCAGCAGTTACGACCGACAGTTGAACACTGAAGCTTTCTTT. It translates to CASSYDRQLNTEAFF.

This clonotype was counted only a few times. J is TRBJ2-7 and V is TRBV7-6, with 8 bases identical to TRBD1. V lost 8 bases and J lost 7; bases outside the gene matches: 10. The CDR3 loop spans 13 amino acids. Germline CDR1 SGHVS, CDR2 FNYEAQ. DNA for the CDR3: TGTGCCAGCTCAGGGGGCAATATCGAAGAGCAGTACGTC. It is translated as CASSGGNIEEQYV.

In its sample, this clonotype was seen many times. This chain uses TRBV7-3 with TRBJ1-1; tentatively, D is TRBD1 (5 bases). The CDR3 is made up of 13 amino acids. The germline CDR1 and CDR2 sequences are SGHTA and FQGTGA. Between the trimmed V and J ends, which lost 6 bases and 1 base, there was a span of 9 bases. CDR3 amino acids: CASSSGANTEAFF. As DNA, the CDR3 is TGTGCCAGCAGTTCCGGGGCGAACACTGAAGCTTTCTTT.

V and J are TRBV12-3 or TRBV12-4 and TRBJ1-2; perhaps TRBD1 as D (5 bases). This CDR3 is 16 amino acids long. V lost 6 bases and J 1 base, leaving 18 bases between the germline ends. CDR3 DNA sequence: TGTGCCAGCAGCTCTGAACAGTGGGACGGTAACTATGGCTACACCTTC. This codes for CASSSEQWDGNYGYTF.

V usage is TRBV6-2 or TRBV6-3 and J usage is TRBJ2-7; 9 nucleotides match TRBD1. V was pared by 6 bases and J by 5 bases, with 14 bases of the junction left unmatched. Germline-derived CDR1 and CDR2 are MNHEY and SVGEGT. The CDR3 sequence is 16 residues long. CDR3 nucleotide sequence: TGTGCCAGCAGCCCACCGGGACAGGGAATCAACAACGAGCAGTACTTC. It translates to CASSPPGQGINNEQYF.

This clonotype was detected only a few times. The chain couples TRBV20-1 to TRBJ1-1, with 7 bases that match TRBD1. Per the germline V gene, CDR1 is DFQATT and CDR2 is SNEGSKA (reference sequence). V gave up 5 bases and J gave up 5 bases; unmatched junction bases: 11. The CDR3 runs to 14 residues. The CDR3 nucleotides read TGCAGTGCTCTCTACCGACAGGGCGGGACTGAAGCTTTCTTT. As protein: CSALYRQGGTEAFF.

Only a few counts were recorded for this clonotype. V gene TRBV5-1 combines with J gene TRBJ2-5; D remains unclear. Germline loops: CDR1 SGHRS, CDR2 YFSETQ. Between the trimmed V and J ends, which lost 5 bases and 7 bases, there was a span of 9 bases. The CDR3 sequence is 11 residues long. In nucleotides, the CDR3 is TGCGCCAGCAGTTCAGAAATGACCCAGTACTTC. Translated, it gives CASSSEMTQYF.

This CDR3 reads CASSQARGRNTEAFF. DNA of the CDR3: TGTGCCAGCAGCCAAGCACGGGGCCGCAACACTGAAGCTTTCTTT. The chain couples TRBV3-1 to TRBJ1-1, with D perhaps matching TRBD1 (5 bases). Trimming shortened V by 1 base and J by 2 bases, and 11 bases separated the two germline ends. Germline assignment: CDR1 LGHDT and CDR2 YNNKEL (reference sequence). This CDR3 contains 15 residues.

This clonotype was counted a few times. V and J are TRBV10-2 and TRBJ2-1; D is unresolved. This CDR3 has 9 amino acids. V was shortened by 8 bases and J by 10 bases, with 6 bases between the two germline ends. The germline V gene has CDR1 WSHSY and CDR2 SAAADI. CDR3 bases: TGCGCCAGCGGGCAGGAGCAGTTCTTC. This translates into CASGQEQFF.

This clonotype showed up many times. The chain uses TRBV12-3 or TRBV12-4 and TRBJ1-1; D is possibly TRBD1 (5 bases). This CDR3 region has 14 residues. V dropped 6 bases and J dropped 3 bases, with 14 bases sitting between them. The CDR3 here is CASSPGGDYTEAFF. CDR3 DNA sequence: TGTGCCAGCAGCCCTGGGGGGGACTACACTGAAGCTTTCTTT.

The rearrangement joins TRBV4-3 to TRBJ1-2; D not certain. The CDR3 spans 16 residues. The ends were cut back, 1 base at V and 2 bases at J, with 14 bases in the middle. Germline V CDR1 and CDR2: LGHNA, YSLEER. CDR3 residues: CASSQGWAEENYGYTF. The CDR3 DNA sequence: TGCGCCAGCAGCCAAGGGTGGGCAGAAGAGAACTATGGCTACACCTTC.

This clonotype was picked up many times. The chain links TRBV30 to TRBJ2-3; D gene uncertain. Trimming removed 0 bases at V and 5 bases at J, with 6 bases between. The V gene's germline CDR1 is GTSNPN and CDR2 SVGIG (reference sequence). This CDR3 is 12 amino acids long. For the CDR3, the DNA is TGTGCCTGGAGTGTAGCTAGAGATACGCAGTATTTT. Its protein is CAWSVARDTQYF. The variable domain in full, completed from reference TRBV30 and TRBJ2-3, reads SQTIHQWPATLVQPVGSPLSLECTVEGTSNPNLYWYRQAAGRGLQLLFYSVGIGQISSEVPQNLSASRPQDRQFILSSKKLLLSDSGFYLCAWSVARDTQYFGPGTRLTVL.

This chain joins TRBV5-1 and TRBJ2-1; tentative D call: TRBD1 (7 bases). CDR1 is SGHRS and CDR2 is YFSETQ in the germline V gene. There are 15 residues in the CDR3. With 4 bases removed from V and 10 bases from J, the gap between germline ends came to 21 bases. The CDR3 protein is CASSPRQGGDSEQFF. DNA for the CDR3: TGCGCCAGCAGCCCTCGACAGGGAGGAGATTCAGAGCAGTTCTTC.

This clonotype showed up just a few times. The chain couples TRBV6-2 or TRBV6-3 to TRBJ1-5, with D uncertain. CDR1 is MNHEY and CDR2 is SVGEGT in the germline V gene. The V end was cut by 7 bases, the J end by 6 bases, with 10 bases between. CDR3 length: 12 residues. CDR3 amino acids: CASKNVFQPQHF. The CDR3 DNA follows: TGTGCCAGCAAAAATGTGTTTCAGCCCCAGCATTTT.

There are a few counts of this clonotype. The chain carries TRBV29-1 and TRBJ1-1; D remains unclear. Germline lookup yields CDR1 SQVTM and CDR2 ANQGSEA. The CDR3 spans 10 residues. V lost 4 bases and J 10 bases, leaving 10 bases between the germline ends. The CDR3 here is CSVASTGAFF. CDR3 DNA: TGCAGCGTTGCATCCACCGGAGCTTTCTTT.

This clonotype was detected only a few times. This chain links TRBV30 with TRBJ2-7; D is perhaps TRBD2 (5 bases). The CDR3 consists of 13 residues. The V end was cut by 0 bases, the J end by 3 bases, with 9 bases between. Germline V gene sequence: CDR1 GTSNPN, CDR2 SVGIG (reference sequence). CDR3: CAWSVQGGYEQYF. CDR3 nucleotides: TGTGCCTGGAGTGTACAAGGAGGCTACGAGCAGTACTTC.

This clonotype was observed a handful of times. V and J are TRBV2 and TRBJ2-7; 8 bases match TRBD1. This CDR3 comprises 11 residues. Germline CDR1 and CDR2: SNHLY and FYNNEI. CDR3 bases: TGTGCCAGCAGAATGCCGGGACAGGAGAACGTC. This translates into CASRMPGQENV.

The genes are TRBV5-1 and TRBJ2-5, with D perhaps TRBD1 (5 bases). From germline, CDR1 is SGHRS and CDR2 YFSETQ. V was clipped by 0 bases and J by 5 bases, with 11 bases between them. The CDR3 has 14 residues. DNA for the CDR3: TGCGCCAGCAGCTTGGAAGGACATGGGGAGACCCAGTACTTC. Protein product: CASSLEGHGETQYF.

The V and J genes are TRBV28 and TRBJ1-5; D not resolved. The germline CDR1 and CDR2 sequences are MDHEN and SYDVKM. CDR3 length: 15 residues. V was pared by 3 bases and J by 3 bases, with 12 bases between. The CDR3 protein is CASSLAGRDNQPQHF. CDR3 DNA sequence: TGTGCCAGCAGTTTGGCAGGTCGGGACAATCAGCCCCAGCATTTT.

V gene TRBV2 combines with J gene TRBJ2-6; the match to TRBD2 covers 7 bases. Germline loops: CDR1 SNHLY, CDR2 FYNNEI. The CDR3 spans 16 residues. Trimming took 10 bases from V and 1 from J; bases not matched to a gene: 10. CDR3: CATPGGISSGANVLTF. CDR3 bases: TGTGCCACCCCGGGGGGAATCTCTTCTGGGGCCAACGTCCTGACTTTC.

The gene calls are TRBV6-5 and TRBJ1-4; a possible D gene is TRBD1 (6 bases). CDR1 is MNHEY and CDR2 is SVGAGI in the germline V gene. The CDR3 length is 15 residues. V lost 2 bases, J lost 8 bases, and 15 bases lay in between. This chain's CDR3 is CASSYKGGTDEKLFF. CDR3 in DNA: TGTGCCAGCAGTTACAAGGGGGGAACTGACGAAAAACTGTTTTTT.